The rows below give T cell receptor beta chains drawn from one sample of a study of blood T cell repertoires in COVID-19. The data were produced by immunoSEQ multiplex PCR, yet TCRdb's version contains in-frame clones alone and is incomplete. The table has around 200,000 clones, 65% to 85% seen once. Sequencing was carried out using PBMCs or T cells enriched from blood (not recorded which). The receptors were sampled from a woman aged 30 to 39 who had recovered from COVID-19. CDR3s include the opening cysteine and the closing phenylalanine or tryptophan. A D gene is named only where the DNA matches it firmly. Part of the rows lack a size; the others show once, few, many or a class for expanded clones.

>-|TRBJ2-1|TRBD2|TRBV7-8
TGTGCCAGCAGCTCTAGCGGGGGGTACATTCTTGAGCAGTTCTTC
CASSSSGGYILEQFF
>few|TRBJ1-1|-|TRBV4-1
TGCGCCAGCAGCTTAAGGACATGGAACACTGAAGCTTTCTTT
CASSLRTWNTEAFF
>-|TRBJ1-1|TRBD1|TRBV30
TGTGCCCGGGACAGGGGAGTTACTGAAGCTTTCTTT
CARDRGVTEAFF
>once|TRBJ2-1|TRBD2|TRBV9
TGTGCCAGCAGCGTAGAAGCGGGGGGTTACAATGAGCAGTTCTTC
CASSVEAGGYNEQFF
>-|TRBJ2-3|TRBD2|TRBV18
TGTGCCAGCTCAGCCGCACGCGGGGGCACTAGCGGGAGCACAGATACGCAGTATTTT
CASSAARGGTSGSTDTQYF
>-|TRBJ1-5|TRBD1|TRBV6-6
TGTGCCAGCAGTGGCACAGGGGACCGCAATCAGCCCCAGCATTTT
CASSGTGDRNQPQHF
>-|TRBJ2-1|TRBD2|TRBV30
TGTGCCTGGAGTGCCGTAGGACTAGCGGCCTACAATGAGCAGTTCTTC
CAWSAVGLAAYNEQFF
>-|TRBJ1-4|-|TRBV9
TGTGCCAGCAGCGCAACCTTCGCGGGCGCAACAACTAATGAAAAACTGTTTTTT
CASSATFAGATTNEKLFF
>once|TRBJ1-6|-|TRBV28
TGTGCCAGCTCAACAACCGGGACACCGAATAATTCACCCCTCCACTTT
CASSTTGTPNNSPLHF
>-|TRBJ1-5|TRBD1|TRBV5-5
TGTGCCAGCAGCCCTACTACCAGGGGGCTATATCAGCCCCAGCATTTT
CASSPTTRGLYQPQHF
>-|TRBJ1-6|-|TRBV27
TGTGCCAGCAGTTTATATAGGGACTACTATAATTCACCCCTCCACTTT
CASSLYRDYYNSPLHF
>-|TRBJ2-3|TRBD2|TRBV7-3
TGTGCCAGCAGCGCCACCGGGACTAGCGGGAGTAGCACAGATACGCAGTATTTT
CASSATGTSGSSTDTQYF
>few|TRBJ2-2|-|TRBV10-1
TGCGCCAGCAGTACCCCCGACAGCACCGGGGAGCTGTTTTTT
CASSTPDSTGELFF
>-|TRBJ2-5|-|TRBV5-1
TGCGCCAGCAGCTTAAGAGGCCTGGGTGAGACCCAGTACTTC
CASSLRGLGETQYF
>once|TRBJ1-4|-|TRBV5-1
TGCGCCAGCAGCTTGGATTGGAGGAGTAATGAAAAACTGTTTTTT
CASSLDWRSNEKLFF
>-|TRBJ1-4|-|TRBV3-1/TRBV3-2
TGTGCAAGCCAGGGTTCCAATGAAAAACTGTTTTTT
CASQGSNEKLFF
>once|TRBJ1-1|TRBD1|TRBV10-3
TGTGCCATCAGTGACGGGAAAAGGGGGCTTTCTGAAGCTTTCTTT
CAISDGKRGLSEAFF